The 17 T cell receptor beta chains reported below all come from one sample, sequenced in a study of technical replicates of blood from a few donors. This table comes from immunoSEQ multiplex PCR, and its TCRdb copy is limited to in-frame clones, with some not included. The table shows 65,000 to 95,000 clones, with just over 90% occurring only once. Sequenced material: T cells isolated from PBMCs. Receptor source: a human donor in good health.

CDR3 protein: CASSSGASSGNTIYF. Written as DNA, the CDR3 is TGTGCCAGCAGTTCAGGGGCCTCCTCTGGAAACACCATATATTTT. The genes are TRBV28 and TRBJ1-3, with a weak D call TRBD1 (6 bases). V was cut by 4 bases and J by 0 bases, with 10 bases left in between. The CDR3 contains 15 residues. Germline V lookup: CDR1 MDHEN, CDR2 SYDVKM.

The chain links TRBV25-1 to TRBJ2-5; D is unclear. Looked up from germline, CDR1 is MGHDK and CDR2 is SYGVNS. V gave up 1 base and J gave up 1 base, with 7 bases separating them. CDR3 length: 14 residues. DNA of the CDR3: TGTGCCAGCAGTGAATTAATAGTCCAAGAGACCCAGTACTTC. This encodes CASSELIVQETQYF.

The CDR3 DNA reads TGTGCCACCGGTTGGGCCGATGGCTACACCTTC. Translated, it gives CATGWADGYTF. The gene calls are TRBV28 and TRBJ1-2; D unclear. This CDR3 comprises 11 residues. Germline CDR1 and CDR2: MDHEN and SYDVKM. Trimming stripped 10 bases from V and 6 bases from J, with 12 bases between.

CDR3 bases: TGTGCCAGCAGCGGAGGCACAGATACGCAGTATTTT. Residues: CASSGGTDTQYF. This rearrangement joins TRBV9 to TRBJ2-3; D unresolved. The CDR3 is 12 residues long. Per germline, CDR1 SGDLS and CDR2 YYNGEE. Trimming took 3 bases from V and 1 from J, leaving 3 bases between them. Full variable domain (missing parts from reference TRBV9 and TRBJ2-3): DSGVTQTPKHLITATGQRVTLRCSPRSGDLSVYWYQQSLDQGLQFLIQYYNGEERAKGNILERFSAQQFPDLHSELNLSSLELGDSALYFCASSGGTDTQYFGPGTRLTVL.

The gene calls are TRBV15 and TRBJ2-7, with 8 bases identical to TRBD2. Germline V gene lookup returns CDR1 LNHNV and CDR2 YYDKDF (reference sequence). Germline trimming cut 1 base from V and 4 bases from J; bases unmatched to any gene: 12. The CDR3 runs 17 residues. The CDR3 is CATSRVNRGGPVYEQYF. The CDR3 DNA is TGTGCCACCAGCAGAGTTAACCGCGGGGGGCCCGTGTACGAGCAGTACTTC.

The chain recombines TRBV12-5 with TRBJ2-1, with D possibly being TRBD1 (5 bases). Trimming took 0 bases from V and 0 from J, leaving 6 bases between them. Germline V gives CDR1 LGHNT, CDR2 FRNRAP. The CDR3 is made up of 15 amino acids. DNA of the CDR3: TGTGCTAGTGGTTTGGTACAGGCCTCCTACAATGAGCAGTTCTTC. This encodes CASGLVQASYNEQFF. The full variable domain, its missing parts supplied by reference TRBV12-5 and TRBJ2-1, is DARVTQTPRHKVTEMGQEVTMRCQPILGHNTVFWYRQTMMQGLELLAYFRNRAPLDDSGMPKDRFSAEMPDATLATLKIQPSEPRDSAVYFCASGLVQASYNEQFFGPGTRLTVL.

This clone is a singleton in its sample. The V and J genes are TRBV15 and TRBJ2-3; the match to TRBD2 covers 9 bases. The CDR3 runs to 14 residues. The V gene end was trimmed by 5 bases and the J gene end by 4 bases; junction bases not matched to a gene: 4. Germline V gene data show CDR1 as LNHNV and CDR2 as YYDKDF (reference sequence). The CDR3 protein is CATSPRGGADTQYF. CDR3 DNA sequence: TGTGCCACCAGCCCTCGCGGGGGGGCAGATACGCAGTATTTT. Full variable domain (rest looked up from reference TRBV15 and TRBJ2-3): DAMVIQNPRYQVTQFGKPVTLSCSQTLNHNVMYWYQQKSSQAPKLLFHYYDKDFNNEADTPDNFQSRRPNTSFCFLDIRSPGLGDTAMYLCATSPRGGADTQYFGPGTRLTVL.

CDR3: CASSLGGGSGANVLTF. In DNA form, the CDR3 reads TGTGCCAGCAGCTTGGGTGGAGGCTCTGGGGCCAACGTCCTGACTTTC. The chain joins TRBV5-6 to TRBJ2-6; perhaps TRBD2 as D (5 bases). V lost 0 bases to trimming and J lost 0 bases, with 7 bases between them. CDR3 length equals 16 residues. Germline CDR1 is SGHDT and CDR2 is YYEEEE.

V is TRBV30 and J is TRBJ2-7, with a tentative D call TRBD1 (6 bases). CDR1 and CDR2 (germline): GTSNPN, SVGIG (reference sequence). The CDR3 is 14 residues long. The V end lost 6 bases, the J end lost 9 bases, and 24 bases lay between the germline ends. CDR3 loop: CACSSGTYRRAQYF. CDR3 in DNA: TGTGCCTGTTCTTCCGGGACATACCGCCGGGCGCAGTACTTC.

CDR3 DNA sequence: TGCGCCAGCACTTGGGGCGGATCCCTCTACGAGCAGTACTTC. This sequence encodes CASTWGGSLYEQYF. The chain recombines TRBV5-1 with TRBJ2-7; possible D gene TRBD1, 5 bases. With 6 bases removed from V and 3 bases from J, the gap between germline ends came to 16 bases. CDR1 is SGHRS, CDR2 YFSETQ, per germline. This CDR3 comprises 14 residues.

For the CDR3, the DNA is TGTGCTAGTGGGAGGCGAATCAAGATCGGGACAGGAGATGGGGCTAATGAAAAACTGTTTTTT. Translating gives CASGRRIKIGTGDGANEKLFF. The chain combines TRBV12-5 with TRBJ1-4; 8 positions agree with TRBD1. The germline V gene encodes CDR1 LGHNT and CDR2 FRNRAP. The CDR3 is 21 residues long. With V trimmed by 6 bases and J by 3 bases, 24 bases remained unmatched.

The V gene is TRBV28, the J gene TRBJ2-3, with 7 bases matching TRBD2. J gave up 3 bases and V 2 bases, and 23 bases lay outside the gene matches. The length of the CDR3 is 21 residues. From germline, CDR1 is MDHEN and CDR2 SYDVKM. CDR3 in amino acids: CASSLIYDVALGSGKTDTQYF. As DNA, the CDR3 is TGTGCCAGCAGTTTAATCTATGATGTTGCCCTCGGCAGCGGGAAGACAGATACGCAGTATTTT.

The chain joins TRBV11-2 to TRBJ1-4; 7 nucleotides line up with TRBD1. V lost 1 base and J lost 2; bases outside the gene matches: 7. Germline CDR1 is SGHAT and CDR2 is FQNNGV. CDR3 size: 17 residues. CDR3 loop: CASSLGAGGGTNEKLFF. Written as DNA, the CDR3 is TGTGCCAGCAGCTTAGGGGCGGGAGGGGGCACTAATGAAAAACTGTTTTTT.

The CDR3 here is CASSPPNMNYYNEQFF. Here the CDR3 DNA reads TGTGCCAGCAGTCCTCCAAATATGAACTACTACAATGAGCAGTTCTTC. V and J are TRBV27 and TRBJ2-1; D is undetermined. Germline V gene sequence: CDR1 MNHEY, CDR2 SMNVEV (reference sequence). CDR3 length: 16 amino acids. V was cut by 5 bases and J by 3 bases, with 17 bases left in between.

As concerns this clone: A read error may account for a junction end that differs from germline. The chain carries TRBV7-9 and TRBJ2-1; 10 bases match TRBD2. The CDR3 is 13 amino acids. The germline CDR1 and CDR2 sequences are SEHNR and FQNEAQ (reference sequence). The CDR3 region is CASSWLLAGDPIF. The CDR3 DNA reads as TGTGCCAGCAGCTGGCTGCTAGCGGGGGACCCAATCTTC.

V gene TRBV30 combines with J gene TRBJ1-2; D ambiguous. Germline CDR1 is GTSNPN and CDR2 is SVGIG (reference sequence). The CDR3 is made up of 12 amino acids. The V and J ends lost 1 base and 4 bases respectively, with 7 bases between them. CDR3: CAWSAAAYGYTF. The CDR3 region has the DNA TGTGCCTGGAGTGCGGCGGCCTATGGCTACACCTTC.

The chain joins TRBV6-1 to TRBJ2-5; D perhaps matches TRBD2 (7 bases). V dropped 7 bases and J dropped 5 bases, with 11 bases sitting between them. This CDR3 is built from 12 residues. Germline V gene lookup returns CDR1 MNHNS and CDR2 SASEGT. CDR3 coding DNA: TGTGCCAGCAACGGGGGGCGTGAGACCCAGTACTTC. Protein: CASNGGRETQYF.